Included here is one T cell receptor (beta chain) sequence, with context. The antigen is unknown. The sample belongs to a study of radiotherapy plus CTLA-4 blockade in lung cancer. About the research overall: Around 19% of patients responded objectively, and roughly 34% achieved disease control. Whole-study findings and limits: Early blood T cell clone dynamics reportedly forecast response best, with interferon-beta. Researchers report tumor-derived TCR clones expanding in blood after radiotherapy plus ipilimumab.

Ipilimumab-mediated CTLA-4 blockade plus focal radiation was given to patients having chemo-refractory metastatic non-small-cell lung cancer. Method: immunoSEQ multiplex PCR; TCRdb's copy keeps in-frame clones and lacks some. The sample includes 80,000 to 95,000 clones, roughly 80% of them seen just once. The CDR3 sequence is 14 residues long. Per the germline V gene, CDR1 is SQVTM and CDR2 is ANQGSEA. V gave up 0 bases and J gave up 5 bases, with 12 bases separating them. The sequencing here drew on peripheral blood, taken from a patient treated with radiotherapy plus ipilimumab. The J gene is TRBJ2-3, the V gene TRBV29-1, with D unresolved. This TCR was recovered from a human donor with non-small cell lung cancer that progressed on radiotherapy plus ipilimumab. CDR3: CSVEDPGVRDTQYF. The CDR3 DNA reads as TGCAGCGTTGAAGATCCCGGAGTCCGAGATACGCAGTATTTT.